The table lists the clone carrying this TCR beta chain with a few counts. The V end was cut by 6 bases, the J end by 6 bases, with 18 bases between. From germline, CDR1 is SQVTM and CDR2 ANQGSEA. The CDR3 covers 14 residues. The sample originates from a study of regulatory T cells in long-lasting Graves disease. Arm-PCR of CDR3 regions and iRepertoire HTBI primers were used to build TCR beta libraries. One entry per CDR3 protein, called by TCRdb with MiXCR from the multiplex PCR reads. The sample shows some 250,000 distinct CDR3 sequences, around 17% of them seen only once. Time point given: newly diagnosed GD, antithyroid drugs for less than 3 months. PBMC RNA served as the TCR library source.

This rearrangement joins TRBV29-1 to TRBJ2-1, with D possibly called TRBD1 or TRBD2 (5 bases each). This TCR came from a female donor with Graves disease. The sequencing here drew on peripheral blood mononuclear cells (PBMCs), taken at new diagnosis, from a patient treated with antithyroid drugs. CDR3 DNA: TGCAGCGTCCTCCTTTTCGGGGCGGGCAATGAGCAGTTCTTC. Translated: CSVLLFGAGNEQFF.